Listed below are T cell receptor beta chains from one sample, sequenced in a study of cytomegalovirus exposure and HLA in healthy donors. The table came from immunoSEQ multiplex PCR; TCRdb's copy has only in-frame clones and leaves some out. This sample has about 160,000 clones, with around three quarters found just once. The sequenced sample was PBMCs. These receptors all come from a man aged 25 to 45 in good health and CMV-seropositive. Both conserved end residues are trimmed from each CDR3. The order of the fields is V gene, clone size, CDR3 protein. Clone sizes are given selectively: once, few, many, or a class where the clone is expanded.

V gene: TRBV9; clone size: NA; CDR3 protein: ASSPQLAGNTGELF
V gene: TRBV6-1; clone size: NA; CDR3 protein: ASSPAGTGRSEQY
V gene: TRBV7-2; clone size: NA; CDR3 protein: ASSYRDRLNQPQH
V gene: TRBV11-2; clone size: NA; CDR3 protein: ASSPPGHLNTEAF
V gene: TRBV30; clone size: NA; CDR3 protein: AWRTSEGTKNIQY
V gene: TRBV11-2; clone size: NA; CDR3 protein: ASSNTAGGYTIY
V gene: TRBV11-3; clone size: few; CDR3 protein: ASIGWAPNYGYT
V gene: TRBV6-5; clone size: NA; CDR3 protein: ASKTRDSGEKLF
V gene: TRBV12-5; clone size: NA; CDR3 protein: ASDPTGGGEQY
V gene: TRBV7-8; clone size: NA; CDR3 protein: ASSLDVRGEQY
V gene: TRBV5-4; clone size: once; CDR3 protein: ASSQQTPGQGGYGYT
V gene: TRBV7-2; clone size: NA; CDR3 protein: ASSIRLAGGLGTQY
V gene: TRBV6-7; clone size: NA; CDR3 protein: ASSYSRGLAGASTDTQY
V gene: TRBV28; clone size: NA; CDR3 protein: ASRLDSDPYEQY
V gene: TRBV19; clone size: NA; CDR3 protein: ASSGQGGNQPQH
V gene: TRBV11-3; clone size: NA; CDR3 protein: ASSLGRGTGALSGETQY
V gene: TRBV30; clone size: NA; CDR3 protein: AWRPGGVQGDLTEAF
V gene: TRBV4-1; clone size: NA; CDR3 protein: ASSQDPGQGNEKLF
V gene: TRBV2; clone size: NA; CDR3 protein: ATGTSVTTGELF
V gene: TRBV28; clone size: NA; CDR3 protein: ASRASGGKYNEQF
V gene: TRBV7-9; clone size: NA; CDR3 protein: ASSLAAGAETQY
V gene: TRBV7-7; clone size: NA; CDR3 protein: ASIPEGGGRWGYT
V gene: TRBV4-1; clone size: NA; CDR3 protein: ASSPIGNTEAF
V gene: TRBV5-1; clone size: NA; CDR3 protein: ASSPGRGIEQY
V gene: TRBV6-5; clone size: NA; CDR3 protein: ASSPTGGTPLH
V gene: TRBV6-1; clone size: NA; CDR3 protein: ASSERGQGLAKNIQY
V gene: TRBV10-3; clone size: NA; CDR3 protein: AISERGTVYGYT
V gene: TRBV11-3; clone size: NA; CDR3 protein: ASSLGANRGLYYEQY
V gene: TRBV7-6; clone size: NA; CDR3 protein: ASSPGTGSGYT
V gene: TRBV4-2; clone size: NA; CDR3 protein: ASSQEYRGQPQH
V gene: TRBV6-5; clone size: once; CDR3 protein: ASSYGTSGGYEQY
V gene: TRBV10-1; clone size: NA; CDR3 protein: ASSDPSGRWDTQY
V gene: TRBV2; clone size: NA; CDR3 protein: ASSAPETQY
V gene: TRBV2; clone size: NA; CDR3 protein: ASSVQGGGGEQY
V gene: TRBV6-6; clone size: few; CDR3 protein: ASSSRQGWIEKLF
V gene: TRBV6-5; clone size: NA; CDR3 protein: ASSYSRTTNEKLF
V gene: TRBV2; clone size: NA; CDR3 protein: ASTIGDEQF
V gene: TRBV30; clone size: few; CDR3 protein: AWSEGLAGGNEQF
V gene: TRBV23-1; clone size: once; CDR3 protein: ASSQTPLAGDYYEQY
V gene: TRBV5-1; clone size: NA; CDR3 protein: ASRYSTSTDTQY
V gene: TRBV9; clone size: few; CDR3 protein: ASSPHAGENTEAF
V gene: TRBV12-2; clone size: NA; CDR3 protein: ASRLALGTDNEQF
V gene: TRBV9; clone size: NA; CDR3 protein: ASSAGPGLAGGLETQY
V gene: TRBV25-1; clone size: NA; CDR3 protein: ASSRGTGGTEAF
V gene: TRBV9; clone size: NA; CDR3 protein: ASSVVGENTEAF
V gene: TRBV10-3; clone size: NA; CDR3 protein: AISVLAGEETQY
V gene: TRBV30; clone size: NA; CDR3 protein: AWGLGQGASPLH
V gene: TRBV29-1; clone size: NA; CDR3 protein: SGTTAPFYGYT
V gene: TRBV5-5; clone size: NA; CDR3 protein: ASSLVTLGKETQY
V gene: TRBV6-5; clone size: NA; CDR3 protein: ASSPGLTTDTQY
V gene: TRBV10-3; clone size: NA; CDR3 protein: AINPGPGQGNYGYT